The clone carrying this TCR beta chain was counted once. Antigen unknown. TCRdb's copy holds only in-frame clones and misses some; the assay was immunoSEQ multiplex PCR. The sample contains some 70,000 clones, 86% of which appear only once. This entry is derived from a study of OX40 agonist ivuxolimab in advanced cancers. Study-wide context: From 23 to 79 years was the age range, with a mean of about 54 years, and approximately 80% were male. Study-wide results and limits: Still undetermined is the antigen specificity of the expanded peripheral T cells.

CDR1 is MNHEY and CDR2 is SVGAGI in the germline V gene. The CDR3 totals 14 residues. Trimming cost V 0 bases and J 3 bases, with 9 bases left between them. The TCR sequence derives from an adult with an advanced solid tumor such as melanoma, head and neck, liver or kidney cancer. The source was CD4+ or CD8+ T cells sorted from blood, collected in a trial of the OX40 agonist ivuxolimab. V is TRBV6-5 and J is TRBJ2-7; no clear D. The CDR3 DNA reads TGTGCCAGCAGTTACTCATGGGAAGTCTACGAGCAGTACTTC. Amino acid sequence: CASSYSWEVYEQYF.